This TCR beta chain was captured in a study of TIL therapy for anti-PD-1-resistant metastatic lung cancer. Across the whole study: Patients then received nivolumab; progressors got lymphodepletion, TIL and IL-2. Tumors carried a median about 1.5 non-synonymous mutations per megabase. Broader study findings: The cohort had more treatment-naive, never-smoker and oncogene-addicted patients than typical.

Time point: pre-treatment sample, taken before nivolumab and TIL therapy. This was the immunoSEQ v3 assay. Libraries were sequenced to 1.5 million to 2.5 million read pairs (survey) or roughly 5-6.5 million (deep). The assay was immunoSEQ multiplex PCR, and TCRdb's table has in-frame clones only and misses some. The sample lists around 33,000 clones, 74% seen once, with less than 3% in the top ten. This clone counts as medium-sized. Its antigen is as yet unknown. V lost 3 bases and J 3 bases, leaving 15 bases between the germline ends. The CDR3 consists of 15 residues. CDR1 and CDR2 (germline): SGHTS, YDEGEE.

Sequencing was performed on blood, taken at baseline. The sequence was obtained from a woman aged 30 to 85 with non-small cell lung cancer. The chain couples TRBV5-8 to TRBJ1-1; D is uncertain. As DNA, the CDR3 is TGTGCCAGCAGCTCCGGACCTCGACCAGACACTGAAGCTTTCTTT. Translation gives CASSSGPRPDTEAFF.